Each of the 24 T cell receptor beta chains below was sequenced from the same sample in a study of CD8+CD57+ T cells in acquired aplastic anemia. The TCR beta profiling, which covered VDJ combination and CDR3 sequence, was carried out using genomic DNA as the template. A single record per CDR3 protein comes from TCRdb applying MiXCR to the reads. The table includes approximately 200,000 distinct CDR3 sequences, around 59% detected once. The sequenced material came from sorted CD4+, CD8+, or CD8+CD57+ T cells (not recorded which) from PBMCs. The receptors shown here come from a human donor in good health, serving as a control.

The chain employs TRBV7-3 and TRBJ2-3; 9 positions agree with TRBD2. There are 16 residues in the CDR3. Trimming took 2 bases from V and 0 from J; bases not matched to a gene: 3. Germline V gene data show CDR1 as SGHTA and CDR2 as FQGTGA. CDR3 loop: CASSLAGTSSTDTQYF. CDR3 sequence (DNA): TGTGCCAGCAGCTTAGCCGGGACTAGCAGCACAGATACGCAGTATTTT.

The chain couples TRBV20-1 to TRBJ2-5, with 11 bases matching TRBD2. The junction had 13 bases not matched to a gene; V was cut back by 5 bases and J by 5 bases. The CDR3 is made up of 16 amino acids. In germline, CDR1 is DFQATT, CDR2 SNEGSKA (reference sequence). The DNA of the CDR3 is TGCAGTGCTCACGCACTAGCGGGGGCCGAGCGGGAGACCCAGTACTTC. It is translated as CSAHALAGAERETQYF.

This sequence joins TRBV10-3 and TRBJ1-6; 7 bases align to TRBD1. V lost 7 bases and J lost 9; bases outside the gene matches: 18. The CDR3 contains 17 residues. The V gene's germline CDR1 is ENHRY and CDR2 SYGVKD. CDR3 region: CAITVQGGRPSTSPLHF. The CDR3 nucleotides read TGTGCCATCACCGTTCAGGGGGGGAGACCCAGTACTTCACCCCTCCACTTT.

Ten or more counts support this clonotype. The rearrangement joins TRBV7-9 to TRBJ1-1; 9 bases are shared with TRBD1. CDR3 length: 17 residues. Trimming at V came to 4 bases and at J to 2 bases, leaving 11 bases not matched to a gene. CDR1 SEHNR and CDR2 FQNEAQ come from the germline V gene (reference sequence). The DNA of the CDR3 is TGTGCCAGCAGCTCCACAACAGGGGGCCTTTCAAACACTGAAGCTTTCTTT. Encoded protein: CASSSTTGGLSNTEAFF.

The chain recombines TRBV7-9 with TRBJ2-6; D is possibly TRBD1 or TRBD2 (6 bases each). Looked up from germline, CDR1 is SEHNR and CDR2 is FQNEAQ (reference sequence). The length of the CDR3 is 17 residues. The V gene lost 3 bases and the J gene lost 2 bases, with 14 bases spanning the gap. As DNA, the CDR3 is TGTGCCAGCAGCTTGGTAGGAGGGGACACTGGGGCCAACGTCCTGACTTTC. Its protein is CASSLVGGDTGANVLTF.

The V gene is TRBV7-3, the J gene TRBJ2-5, with 9 bases that match TRBD1. The V segment lost 4 bases and the J segment 6 bases; nucleotides outside the gene matches: 9. CDR1 is SGHTA, CDR2 FQGTGA, per germline. The CDR3 sequence is 15 residues long. CDR3 in amino acids: CASSSGQGVGKTQYF. Here the CDR3 DNA reads TGTGCCAGCAGCTCGGGACAGGGAGTTGGAAAGACCCAGTACTTC.

The J gene is TRBJ1-6, the V gene TRBV5-1, with 10 bases identical to TRBD1. V was clipped by 3 bases and J by 7 bases; unmatched bases: 4. The CDR3 is 15 amino acids. The germline CDR1 and CDR2 sequences are SGHRS and YFSETQ. The CDR3 region is CASSWDRGGNSPLHF. In DNA, the CDR3 is TGCGCCAGCAGCTGGGACAGGGGAGGCAATTCACCCCTCCACTTT.

This sequence joins TRBV29-1 and TRBJ2-7; the D call may be TRBD1 or TRBD2 (7 bases each). This CDR3 has 16 amino acids. CDR1 SQVTM and CDR2 ANQGSEA come from the germline V gene. Trimming took off 6 bases at V and 6 bases at J, with 27 bases between the two ends. CDR3 DNA: TGCAGCGTCAACCAGGGGGGGCCCGTGGCTTCTTTCGAGCAGTACTTC. Its translation is CSVNQGGPVASFEQYF.

This clonotype has at least ten counts. The chain carries TRBV7-2 and TRBJ1-1; TRBD1 might be the D (6 bases). Trimming shortened V by 5 bases and J by 0 bases, and 16 bases separated the two germline ends. The CDR3 spans 16 residues. The germline V gene encodes CDR1 SGHTA and CDR2 FQGNSA. In DNA, the CDR3 is TGTGCCAGCAGCCCGCGGACAGCCGTAATGAACACTGAAGCTTTCTTT. This sequence encodes CASSPRTAVMNTEAFF.

The chain links TRBV11-3 to TRBJ2-1, with 10 bases that match TRBD1. The CDR3 is 19 amino acids. Germline trimming cut 4 bases from V and 0 bases from J; bases unmatched to any gene: 12. CDR1 and CDR2 (germline): SGHNT, YENEEA. CDR3 nucleotide sequence: TGTGCCAGCAGCTGGGGGGAACAGGACAGGGGGAGCTCCTACAATGAGCAGTTCTTC. This encodes CASSWGEQDRGSSYNEQFF.

The CDR3 bases are TGTGCCAGCAGCCAAAACAGGGGATACAACTATGGCTACACCTTC. Encoded protein: CASSQNRGYNYGYTF. The rearrangement links TRBV3-1 to TRBJ1-2; TRBD1 matches at 7 bases. CDR3 length equals 15 residues. J lost 2 bases, V lost 2 bases, and 5 bases had no gene match. Looked up from germline, CDR1 is LGHDT and CDR2 is YNNKEL (reference sequence).

The V call is TRBV10-1, the J call TRBJ1-2; D unclear. Germline values: CDR1 WNHNN, CDR2 SYGVQD (reference sequence). Trimming cost V 6 bases and J 3 bases, with 14 bases left between them. The CDR3 is 14 residues long. The CDR3 DNA follows: TGCGCCAGCAGAGTCCCTGGTGGATACTATGGCTACACCTTC. It translates to CASRVPGGYYGYTF.

CDR3 in DNA: TGTGCCAGCAGCTTCCGGAGCTCATCCTACGAGCAGTACTTC. Translated, it gives CASSFRSSSYEQYF. The chain couples TRBV7-9 to TRBJ2-7; D gene ambiguous. Trimming stripped 3 bases from V and 1 base from J, with 10 bases between. The CDR3 has 14 residues. Looked up from germline, CDR1 is SEHNR and CDR2 is FQNEAQ (reference sequence).

This chain links TRBV19 with TRBJ2-1; either TRBD1 or TRBD2 may fit D (5 bases each). CDR1 and CDR2 (germline): LNHDA, SQIVND (reference sequence). Trimming left V 3 bases short and J 7 bases short, with 16 bases between. The CDR3 runs to 15 residues. The CDR3 nucleotides read TGTGCCAGTAGTATGGGGGTCGAAGGGGTAAATGAGCAGTTCTTC. Translation: CASSMGVEGVNEQFF.

This clonotype has only one observation. V and J are TRBV20-1 and TRBJ1-5, with TRBD1 matching over 11 bases. CDR3 length: 15 amino acids. Germline lookup yields CDR1 DFQATT and CDR2 SNEGSKA (reference sequence). V was clipped by 5 bases and J by 0 bases; unmatched bases: 3. The CDR3 sequence is CSAGTGGYSNQPQHF. In nucleotides, the CDR3 is TGCAGTGCTGGGACAGGGGGATATAGCAATCAGCCCCAGCATTTT.

This clonotype was seen repeatedly, ten times or more. This chain connects TRBV5-1 to TRBJ1-1; D is unresolved. This CDR3 has 13 residues. From germline, CDR1 is SGHRS and CDR2 YFSETQ. V lost 2 bases, J lost 3 bases, and 8 bases lay in between. The CDR3 DNA reads as TGCGCCAGCAGCTTCAATCGTGACACTGAAGCTTTCTTT. Translating gives CASSFNRDTEAFF.

The gene calls are TRBV13 and TRBJ1-2; 7 bases align to TRBD1. V shed 4 bases and J 3 bases; nucleotides not matched to a gene: 8. Looked up from germline, CDR1 is PRHDT and CDR2 is FYEKMQ (reference sequence). The CDR3 runs 15 residues. CDR3 amino acids: CASSSNRGLDYGYTF. In nucleotides, the CDR3 is TGTGCCAGCAGCTCCAACAGGGGACTGGACTATGGCTACACCTTC.

Many counts were recorded for this clonotype. The rearrangement joins TRBV3-1 to TRBJ1-5; 7 bases map to TRBD1. Losses at the gene ends were 1 base for V and 7 bases for J; bases not matched to a gene: 4. CDR1 is LGHDT and CDR2 is YNNKEL in the germline V gene (reference sequence). The length of the CDR3 is 14 residues. The CDR3 protein is CASSQGQGGQPQHF. The CDR3 nucleotides read TGTGCCAGCAGCCAAGGACAGGGAGGCCAGCCCCAGCATTTT.

In its sample, this clonotype was seen many times. The chain joins TRBV20-1 to TRBJ2-7; the D is unclear. The CDR3 is 13 amino acids. Germline loops: CDR1 DFQATT, CDR2 SNEGSKA (reference sequence). With 0 bases removed from V and 2 bases from J, the gap between germline ends came to 8 bases. CDR3 residues: CSARERSTYEQYF. The CDR3 nucleotides are TGCAGTGCTAGAGAGCGATCCACCTACGAGCAGTACTTC.

CDR3 residues: CASSEAGTAEKLFF. The CDR3 coding sequence is TGTGCCAGCAGTGAAGCCGGGACAGCTGAAAAACTGTTTTTT. The chain joins TRBV2 to TRBJ1-4; TRBD1 agrees at 7 bases. J gave up 7 bases and V 0 bases, and 2 bases lay outside the gene matches. Germline V lookup: CDR1 SNHLY, CDR2 FYNNEI. This CDR3 contains 14 residues. The entire variable domain, with the rest obtained from reference TRBV2 and TRBJ1-4, is as follows: EPEVTQTPSHQVTQMGQEVILRCVPISNHLYFYWYRQILGQKVEFLVSFYNNEISEKSEIFDDQFSVERPDGSNFTLKIRSTKLEDSAMYFCASSEAGTAEKLFFGSGTQLSVL.

The table lists this clonotype with a few counts. This rearrangement joins TRBV9 to TRBJ1-6; 8 bases are shared with TRBD1. Per the germline V gene, CDR1 is SGDLS and CDR2 is YYNGEE. The V gene end was trimmed by 5 bases and the J gene end by 5 bases; junction bases not matched to a gene: 3. CDR3 length: 14 amino acids. The CDR3 here is CASRPTGDNSPLHF. The CDR3 nucleotides are TGTGCCAGCAGACCGACAGGGGATAATTCACCCCTCCACTTT.

In this sample, this clonotype turned up many times. This chain connects TRBV2 to TRBJ2-2, with D possibly being TRBD1 (6 bases). This CDR3 has 15 amino acids. Germline CDR1 SNHLY, CDR2 FYNNEI. Trimming stripped 7 bases from V and 1 base from J, with 13 bases between. The CDR3, as DNA: TGTGCCAGCAATAAGGGGGTATTGAACACCGGGGAGCTGTTTTTT. Residues: CASNKGVLNTGELFF.

This clonotype was seen once. V gene TRBV7-9 combines with J gene TRBJ1-5; D unclear. From germline, CDR1 is SEHNR and CDR2 FQNEAQ (reference sequence). The CDR3 covers 13 residues. V was cut by 2 bases and J by 7 bases, with 9 bases left in between. This chain's CDR3 is CASSLSDRQPQHF. The CDR3 region has the DNA TGTGCCAGCAGCTTATCTGATAGGCAGCCCCAGCATTTT.

This clonotype was found once. The junction differs from germline at one of its ends, possibly a read error. J is TRBJ1-4 and V is TRBV20-1, with 9 bases lining up with TRBD1. CDR1 and CDR2 (germline): DFQATT, SNEGSKA (reference sequence). This CDR3 is 12 amino acids long. The CDR3 nucleotides are TGCAGTGCTAGAGACCCCGGGACAGGGATAAATTTT. Translating gives CSARDPGTGINF.